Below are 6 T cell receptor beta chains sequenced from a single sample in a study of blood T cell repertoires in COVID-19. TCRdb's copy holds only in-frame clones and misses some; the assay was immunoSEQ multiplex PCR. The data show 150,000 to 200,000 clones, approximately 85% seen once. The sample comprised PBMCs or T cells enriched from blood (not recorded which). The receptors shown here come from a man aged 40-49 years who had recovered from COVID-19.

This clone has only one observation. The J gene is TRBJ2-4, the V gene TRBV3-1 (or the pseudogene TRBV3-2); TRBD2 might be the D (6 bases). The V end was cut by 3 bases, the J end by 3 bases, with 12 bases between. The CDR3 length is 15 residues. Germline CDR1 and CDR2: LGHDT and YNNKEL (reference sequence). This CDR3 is CASSHVRGNKNIQYF. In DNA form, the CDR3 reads TGTGCCAGCAGCCATGTCCGGGGGAACAAAAACATTCAGTACTTC.

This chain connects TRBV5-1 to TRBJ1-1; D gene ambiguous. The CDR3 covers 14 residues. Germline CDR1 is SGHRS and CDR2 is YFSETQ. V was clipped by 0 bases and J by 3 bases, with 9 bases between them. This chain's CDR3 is CASSLGQEYTEAFF. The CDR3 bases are TGCGCCAGCAGCTTGGGGCAGGAATACACTGAAGCTTTCTTT.

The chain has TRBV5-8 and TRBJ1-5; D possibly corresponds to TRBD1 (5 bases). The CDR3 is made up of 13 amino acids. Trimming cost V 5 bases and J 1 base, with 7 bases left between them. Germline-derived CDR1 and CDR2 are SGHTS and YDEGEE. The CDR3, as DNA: TGTGCCAGCAGGGGGGGAAGCAATCAGCCCCAGCATTTT. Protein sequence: CASRGGSNQPQHF.

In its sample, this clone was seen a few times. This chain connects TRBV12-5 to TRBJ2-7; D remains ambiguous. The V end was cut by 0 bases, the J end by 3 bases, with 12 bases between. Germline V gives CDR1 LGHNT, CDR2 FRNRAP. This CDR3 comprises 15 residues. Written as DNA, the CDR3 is TGTGCTAGTGGTTTGGTACTTGGCAGACACTACGAGCAGTACTTC. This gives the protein CASGLVLGRHYEQYF. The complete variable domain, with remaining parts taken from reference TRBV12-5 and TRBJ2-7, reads DARVTQTPRHKVTEMGQEVTMRCQPILGHNTVFWYRQTMMQGLELLAYFRNRAPLDDSGMPKDRFSAEMPDATLATLKIQPSEPRDSAVYFCASGLVLGRHYEQYFGPGTRLTVT.

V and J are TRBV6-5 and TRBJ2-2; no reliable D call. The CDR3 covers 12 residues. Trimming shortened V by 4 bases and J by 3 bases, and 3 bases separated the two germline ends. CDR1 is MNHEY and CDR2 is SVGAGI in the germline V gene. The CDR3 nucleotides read TGTGCCAGCAGTTCTTACACCGGGGAGCTGTTTTTT. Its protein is CASSSYTGELFF.

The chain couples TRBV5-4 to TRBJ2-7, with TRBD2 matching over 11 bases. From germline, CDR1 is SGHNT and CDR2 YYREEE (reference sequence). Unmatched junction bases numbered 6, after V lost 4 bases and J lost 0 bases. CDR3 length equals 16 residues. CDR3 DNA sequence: TGTGCCAGCAGCCCTTGGACTAGCGGGCGCTCCTACGAGCAGTACTTC. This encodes CASSPWTSGRSYEQYF.